Below, one T cell receptor beta chain is given with its context. What it binds is not known. The CDR3 extends over 15 amino acids. With 0 bases removed from V and 2 bases from J, the gap between germline ends came to 12 bases. Germline-derived CDR1 and CDR2 are SGHRS and YFSETQ. These data originate in a study of beta chain features in type 1 diabetes. Markers CD45RO/CCR7/CD25/CD127/CD95/CD27 served to sort CD4+ naive, central memory, regulatory and stem cell-like memory cells. Overall study findings and caveats: Patients with Type 1 diabetes showed moderately but significantly shorter TCRB CDR3s in all four CD4+ subsets. Shorter templates might be favored by PCR, equally in patients and controls. VDJ junctions from type 1 diabetes patients carried fewer insertions and larger deletions. Whether HLA type influences TCRB rearrangement remained unresolved here.

The isolated RNA, all of it, was reverse transcribed, so expressed TCRB transcripts were what got sequenced. Profiled with immunoSEQ multiplex PCR; TCRdb holds only in-frame clones, not every one. The table includes about 140,000 clones, roughly an eighth detected once. The material sequenced was central memory CD4+ T cells from blood. The V gene is TRBV5-1, the J gene TRBJ2-7; D is perhaps TRBD1 (6 bases). The sequence came from a man younger than 35 with type 1 diabetes. CDR3 nucleotides: TGCGCCAGCAGCTTGGTGGCAGGGGCCACCTACGAGCAGTACTTC. Translated, it gives CASSLVAGATYEQYF.